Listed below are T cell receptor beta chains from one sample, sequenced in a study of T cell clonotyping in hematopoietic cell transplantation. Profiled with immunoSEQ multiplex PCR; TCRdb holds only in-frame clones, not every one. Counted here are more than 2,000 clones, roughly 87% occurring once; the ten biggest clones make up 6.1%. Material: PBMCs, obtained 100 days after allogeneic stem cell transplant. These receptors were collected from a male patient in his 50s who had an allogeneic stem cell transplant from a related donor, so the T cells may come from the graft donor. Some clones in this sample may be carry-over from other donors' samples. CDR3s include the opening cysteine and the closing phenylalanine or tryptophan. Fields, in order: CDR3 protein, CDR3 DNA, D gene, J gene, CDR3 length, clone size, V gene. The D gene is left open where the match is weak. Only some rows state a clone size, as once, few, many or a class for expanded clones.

CDR3 protein: CSVEAQRGQGPQETQYF
CDR3 DNA: TGCAGCGTTGAGGCTCAACGAGGCCAGGGGCCCCAAGAGACCCAGTACTTC
D gene: .
J gene: TRBJ2-5
CDR3 length: 17
clone size: .
V gene: TRBV29-1

CDR3 protein: CAWSDTGVSNQPQHF
CDR3 DNA: TGTGCCTGGAGTGACACAGGGGTAAGCAATCAGCCCCAGCATTTT
D gene: TRBD1
J gene: TRBJ1-5
CDR3 length: 15
clone size: .
V gene: TRBV30

CDR3 protein: CASRRSGDTGELFF
CDR3 DNA: TGTGCCAGCAGGAGATCAGGCGACACCGGGGAGCTGTTTTTT
D gene: .
J gene: TRBJ2-2
CDR3 length: 14
clone size: .
V gene: TRBV6-5

CDR3 protein: CASSFVGSYNEQFF
CDR3 DNA: TGTGCCAGCAGTTTCGTGGGCTCCTACAATGAGCAGTTCTTC
D gene: .
J gene: TRBJ2-1
CDR3 length: 14
clone size: .
V gene: TRBV28

CDR3 protein: CASSSTGGKYEQYF
CDR3 DNA: TGTGCCAGCAGCTCGACAGGGGGCAAGTACGAGCAGTACTTC
D gene: TRBD1
J gene: TRBJ2-7
CDR3 length: 14
clone size: .
V gene: TRBV7-8

CDR3 protein: CSVVTGGSRGTGELFF
CDR3 DNA: TGCAGCGTTGTGACAGGGGGATCCCGGGGGACCGGGGAGCTGTTTTTT
D gene: TRBD1
J gene: TRBJ2-2
CDR3 length: 16
clone size: .
V gene: TRBV29-1

CDR3 protein: CASGLGVTDTQYF
CDR3 DNA: TGTGCCAGTGGCCTCGGGGTCACAGATACGCAGTATTTT
D gene: .
J gene: TRBJ2-3
CDR3 length: 13
clone size: few
V gene: TRBV19

CDR3 protein: CASSYNGGRTPYEQYF
CDR3 DNA: TGTGCCAGCAGTTACAATGGGGGGCGAACCCCCTACGAGCAGTACTTC
D gene: .
J gene: TRBJ2-7
CDR3 length: 16
clone size: .
V gene: TRBV6-7

CDR3 protein: CAWSLQIDRGLISPLHF
CDR3 DNA: TGTGCCTGGAGTCTACAGATCGACAGGGGGCTTATTTCACCCCTCCACTTT
D gene: TRBD1
J gene: TRBJ1-6
CDR3 length: 17
clone size: .
V gene: TRBV30